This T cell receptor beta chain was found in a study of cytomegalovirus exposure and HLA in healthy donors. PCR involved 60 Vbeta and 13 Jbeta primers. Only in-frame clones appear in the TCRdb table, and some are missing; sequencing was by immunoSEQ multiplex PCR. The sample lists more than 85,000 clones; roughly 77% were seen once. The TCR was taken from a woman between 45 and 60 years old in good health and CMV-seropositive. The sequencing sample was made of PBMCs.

In nucleotides, the CDR3 is TGCAGCGTTGGGGGACAGATAAGCTCCTACAATGAGCAGTTCTTC. This translates into CSVGGQISSYNEQFF. This chain uses TRBV29-1 with TRBJ2-1; TRBD1 aligns across 7 bases. CDR1 is SQVTM, CDR2 ANQGSEA, per germline. The V and J ends lost 4 bases and 0 bases, in that order; junction bases with no gene match: 6. The CDR3 runs 15 residues.